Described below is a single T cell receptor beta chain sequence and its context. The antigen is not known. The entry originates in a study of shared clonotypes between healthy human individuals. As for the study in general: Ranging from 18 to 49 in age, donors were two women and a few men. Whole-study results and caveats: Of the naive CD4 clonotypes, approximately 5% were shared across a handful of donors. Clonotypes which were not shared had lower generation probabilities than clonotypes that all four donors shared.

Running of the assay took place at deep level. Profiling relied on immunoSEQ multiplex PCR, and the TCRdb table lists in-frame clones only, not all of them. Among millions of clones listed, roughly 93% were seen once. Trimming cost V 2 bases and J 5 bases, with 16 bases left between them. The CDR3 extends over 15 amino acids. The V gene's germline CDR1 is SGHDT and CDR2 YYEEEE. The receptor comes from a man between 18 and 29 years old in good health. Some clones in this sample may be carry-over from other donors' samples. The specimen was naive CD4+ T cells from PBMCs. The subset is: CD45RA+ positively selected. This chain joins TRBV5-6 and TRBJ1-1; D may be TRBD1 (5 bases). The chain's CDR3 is CASSLKMVGGTEAFF. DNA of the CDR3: TGTGCCAGCAGCTTAAAGATGGTGGGGGGGACTGAAGCTTTCTTT.